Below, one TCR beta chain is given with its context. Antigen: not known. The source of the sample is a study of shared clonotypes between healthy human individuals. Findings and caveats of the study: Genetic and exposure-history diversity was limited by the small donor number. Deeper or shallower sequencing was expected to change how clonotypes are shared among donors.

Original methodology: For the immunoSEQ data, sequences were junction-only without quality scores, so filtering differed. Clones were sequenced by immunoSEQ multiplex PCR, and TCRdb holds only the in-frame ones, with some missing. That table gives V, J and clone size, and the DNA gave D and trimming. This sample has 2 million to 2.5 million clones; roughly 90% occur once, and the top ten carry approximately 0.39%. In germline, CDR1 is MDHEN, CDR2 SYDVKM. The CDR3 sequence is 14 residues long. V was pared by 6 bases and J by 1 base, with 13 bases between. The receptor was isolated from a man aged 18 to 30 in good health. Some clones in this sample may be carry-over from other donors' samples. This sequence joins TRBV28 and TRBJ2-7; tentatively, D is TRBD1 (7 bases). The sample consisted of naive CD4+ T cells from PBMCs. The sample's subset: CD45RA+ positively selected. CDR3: CASRTAGGSYEQYF. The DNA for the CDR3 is TGTGCCAGCAGAACCGCAGGGGGGTCCTACGAGCAGTACTTC. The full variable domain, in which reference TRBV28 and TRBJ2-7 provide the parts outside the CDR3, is DVKVTQSSRYLVKRTGEKVFLECVQDMDHENMFWYRQDPGLGLRLIYFSYDVKMKEKGDIPEGYSVSREKKERFSLILESASTNQTSMYLCASRTAGGSYEQYFGPGTRLTVT.